This TCR beta chain was identified during a study of regulatory T cells in long-lasting Graves disease. Regarding this clonotype: The antigen is undetermined.

Library construction for TCR beta used iRepertoire HTBI primers and Arm-PCR of CDR3 regions. One entry per CDR3 protein, called by TCRdb with MiXCR from the multiplex PCR reads. This table holds about 420,000 distinct CDR3 sequences, 20% to 25% found once. J gave up 6 bases and V 2 bases, and 5 bases lay outside the gene matches. This CDR3 comprises 14 residues. The germline V gene has CDR1 LNHDA and CDR2 SQIVND (reference sequence). General observations from the study: Patients with persistent Graves' had lower TCR diversity than newly diagnosed patients.

Time point indicated: persistent/refractory GD, antithyroid drugs over 5 years with positive TRAb. Following extraction of RNA from PBMCs, that RNA was used to make the TCR library. The authors diagnosed Graves' disease using American Thyroid Association guidelines. This chain joins TRBV19 and TRBJ2-7; 9 bases fit TRBD2. The sequencing used peripheral blood mononuclear cells (PBMCs), collected when the disease was refractory, from a patient treated with antithyroid drugs. The TCR originated in a female donor with Graves disease. The DNA for the CDR3 is TGTGCCAGTAGTATAAATAGCGGGAGAGGCGAGCAGTACTTC. This sequence encodes CASSINSGRGEQYF.